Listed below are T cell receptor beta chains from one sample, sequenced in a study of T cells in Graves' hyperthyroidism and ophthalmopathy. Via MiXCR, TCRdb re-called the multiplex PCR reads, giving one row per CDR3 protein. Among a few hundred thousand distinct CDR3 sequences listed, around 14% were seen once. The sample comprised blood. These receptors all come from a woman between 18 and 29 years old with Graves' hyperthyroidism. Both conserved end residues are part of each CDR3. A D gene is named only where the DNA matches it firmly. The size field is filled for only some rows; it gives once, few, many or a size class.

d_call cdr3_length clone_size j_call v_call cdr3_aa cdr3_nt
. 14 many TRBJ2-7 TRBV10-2 CASRDGTLSGEQYF TGCGCCAGCAGGGACGGGACACTATCCGGCGAGCAGTACTTC
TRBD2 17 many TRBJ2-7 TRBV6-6 CASSYSGLAGGAYEQYF TGTGCCAGCAGTTACTCCGGACTAGCGGGAGGCGCCTACGAGCAGTACTTC
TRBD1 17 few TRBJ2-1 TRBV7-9 CASSLYPDRGSYNEQFF TGTGCCAGCAGCTTATATCCGGACAGGGGGAGTTACAATGAGCAGTTCTTC
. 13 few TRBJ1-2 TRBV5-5 CASSLGSAHGYTF TGTGCCAGCAGCTTGGGTTCGGCTCATGGCTACACCTTC
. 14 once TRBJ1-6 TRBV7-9 CASLGESANSPLHF TGTGCCAGCCTTGGGGAGTCGGCTAATTCACCCCTCCACTTT
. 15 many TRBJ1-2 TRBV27 CASSPPQTVLYGYTF TGTGCCAGCAGTCCCCCCCAGACAGTGTTGTATGGCTACACCTTC
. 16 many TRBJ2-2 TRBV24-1 CATSEVRGTNTGELFF TGTGCCACCAGTGAGGTTAGGGGGACCAACACCGGGGAGCTGTTTTTT
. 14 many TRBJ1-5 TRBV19 CASSLNGGNQPQHF TGTGCCAGTAGTCTCAACGGTGGCAATCAGCCCCAGCATTTT
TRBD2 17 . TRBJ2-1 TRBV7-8 CASSWGLAASSYNGQFF TGTGCCAGCAGCTGGGGACTAGCGGCTAGCTCCTACAATGGGCAGTTCTTC
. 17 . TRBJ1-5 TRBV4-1 CASSQEAFGPSNQPQHF TGCGCCAGCAGCCAAGAGGCCTTTGGGCCGAGCAATCAGCCCCAGCATTTT
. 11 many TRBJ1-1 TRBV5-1 CASSLEGAAFF TGCGCCAGCAGCTTGGAAGGGGCGGCTTTCTTT
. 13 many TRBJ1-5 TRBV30 CAWSSGQQQPQHF TGTGCCTGGAGTAGCGGGCAGCAACAGCCCCAGCATTTT
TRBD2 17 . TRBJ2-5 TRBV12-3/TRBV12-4 CASSLAERGTSGRVRYF TGTGCCAGCAGTTTAGCGGAACGGGGGACTAGCGGGAGAGTGAGGTACTTC
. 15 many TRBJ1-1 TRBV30 CAWTPWEGLGTEAFF TGTGCCTGGACCCCGTGGGAGGGGCTGGGCACTGAAGCTTTCTTT
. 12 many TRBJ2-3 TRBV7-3 CASSPARDTQYF TGTGCCAGCAGCCCCGCGAGGGATACGCAGTATTTT
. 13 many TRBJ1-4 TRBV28 CASSSLGKEKLFF TGTGCCAGCAGTTCGCTAGGAAAGGAAAAACTGTTTTTT
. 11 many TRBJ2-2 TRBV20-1 CSALNTGELFF TGCAGTGCTCTGAACACCGGGGAGCTGTTTTTT
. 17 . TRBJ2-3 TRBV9 CASSFGRGAGARDTQYF TGTGCCAGCAGCTTTGGAAGGGGGGCGGGGGCACGGGATACGCAGTATTTT
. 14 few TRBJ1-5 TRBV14 CASSEGGSGQPQHF TGTGCCAGCAGTGAGGGAGGGTCGGGGCAGCCCCAGCATTTT
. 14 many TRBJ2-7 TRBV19 CASSSSTIYYEQYF TGTGCCAGTAGTAGTTCCACAATCTACTACGAGCAGTACTTC
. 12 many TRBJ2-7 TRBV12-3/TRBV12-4 CASSPNSYEQYF TGTGCCAGCAGCCCCAACTCCTACGAGCAGTACTTC
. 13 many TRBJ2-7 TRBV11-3 CASSLFGTYEQYF TGTGCCAGCAGCTTATTTGGTACCTACGAGCAGTACTTC
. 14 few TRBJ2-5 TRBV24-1 CATSNQGGQETQYF TGTGCCACCAGTAATCAGGGAGGCCAAGAGACCCAGTACTTC
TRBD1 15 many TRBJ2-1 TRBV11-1 CASSSGTGIYNEQFF TGTGCCAGCAGCTCCGGGACAGGGATATACAATGAGCAGTTCTTC
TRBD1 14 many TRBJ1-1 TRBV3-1 CASSQAGTGGEAFF TGTGCCAGCAGCCAAGCCGGGACAGGGGGTGAAGCTTTCTTT
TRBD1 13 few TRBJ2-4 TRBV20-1 CSAFLDRGNIQYF TGCAGTGCCTTTCTTGACAGGGGAAACATTCAGTACTTC
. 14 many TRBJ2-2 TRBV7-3 CASSFPSHTGELFF TGTGCCAGCAGCTTTCCATCGCACACCGGGGAGCTGTTTTTT
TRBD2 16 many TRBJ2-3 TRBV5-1 CASSFLTSGGKDTQYF TGCGCCAGCAGCTTCCTCACTAGCGGGGGGAAGGATACGCAGTATTTT
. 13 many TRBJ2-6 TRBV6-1 CASSYTGANVLTF TGTGCCAGCAGTTACACTGGGGCCAACGTCCTGACTTTC
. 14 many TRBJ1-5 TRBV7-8 CASAPGNSNQPQHF TGTGCCAGCGCACCAGGAAATAGCAATCAGCCCCAGCATTTT
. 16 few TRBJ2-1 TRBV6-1 CASSSSILPFFNEQFF TGTGCCAGCAGTTCAAGCATCCTACCTTTTTTCAATGAGCAGTTCTTC
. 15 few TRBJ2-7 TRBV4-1 CASSQTLAQPYEQYF TGCGCCAGCAGCCAAACCCTAGCGCAACCTTACGAGCAGTACTTC
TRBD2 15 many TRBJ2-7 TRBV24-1 CATSEGTSGSDEQYF TGTGCCACCAGTGAAGGGACTAGCGGGAGCGACGAGCAGTACTTC
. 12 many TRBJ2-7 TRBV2 CASRQDFYEQYF TGTGCCAGCCGACAGGATTTCTACGAGCAGTACTTC
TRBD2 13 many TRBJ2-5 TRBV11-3 CASMAGGGETQYF TGTGCCAGCATGGCGGGAGGCGGGGAGACCCAGTACTTC
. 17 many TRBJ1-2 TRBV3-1 CASSSDTRTVDNYGYTF TGTGCCAGCTCGTCAGACACAAGGACAGTCGACAACTATGGCTACACCTTC
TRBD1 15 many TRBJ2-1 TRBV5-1 CASSASEWTGGNQFF TGCGCCAGCAGCGCCTCGGAGTGGACAGGGGGTAATCAGTTCTTC
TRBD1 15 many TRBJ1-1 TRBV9 CASSVGDRLNTEAFF TGTGCCAGCAGCGTAGGGGACAGACTGAACACTGAAGCTTTCTTT
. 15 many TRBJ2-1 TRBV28 CASTLGSRAFMGQFF TGTGCCAGCACTCTTGGGTCCAGAGCCTTTATGGGGCAGTTCTTC
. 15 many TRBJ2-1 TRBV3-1 CASSQALSGYNEQFF TGTGCCAGCAGCCAAGCCCTATCGGGTTACAATGAGCAGTTCTTC
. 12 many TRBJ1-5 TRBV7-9 CASSLRHEPQHF TGTGCCAGCAGCCTCCGCCACGAACCCCAGCATTTT